The present T cell receptor beta chain was sequenced within a study of blood T cells in healthy people across ages. A single count supports this clonotype. CDR1 is DFQATT and CDR2 is SNEGSKA in the germline V gene (reference sequence). V lost 6 bases and J lost 0, with 9 bases in between. The CDR3 loop spans 12 amino acids. Then a second PCR, running roughly 7 to 12 cycles, was carried out with a sample-barcoded 5' primer and a J-beta primer mix. TCRdb fed the 5' RACE reads into MiXCR, producing one record per CDR3 protein. Of roughly 830,000 distinct CDR3 sequences listed, around 62% are singletons. This TCR was sampled from a man aged 25-40 years in good health. The sequencing sample was made of blood. V usage is TRBV20-1 and J usage is TRBJ2-7; TRBD2 is a possible D gene (5 bases). In DNA form, the CDR3 reads TGCAGTGCCCGGGAAATCTCCTACGAGCAGTACTTC. It translates to CSAREISYEQYF.